This TCR beta chain was sequenced during a study of shared clonotypes between healthy human individuals. Broader study findings: Clonotype sharing among donors, it was expected, would be affected by sequencing depth. Few donors restricted represented genetic and exposure-history diversity.

At the deep level, the assay was run. Clones were sequenced by immunoSEQ multiplex PCR, and TCRdb holds only the in-frame ones, with some missing. Among 450,000 to 500,000 clones listed, approximately 82% were seen once. As regards this clone: No antigen is known for it.

Trimming removed 5 bases from V and 9 bases from J; junction bases left unmatched: 7. Per the germline V gene, CDR1 is SGHTA and CDR2 is FQGNSA. The CDR3 length is 14 residues. The TCR was taken from a woman aged 40 to 50 in good health. Some clones in this sample may be carry-over from other donors' samples. V and J are TRBV7-2 and TRBJ2-1; 10 bases align to TRBD1. The sequenced sample consisted of PBMCs. The CDR3 DNA reads as TGTGCCAGCAGCCGTGGACAGGGGGTAACTGAGCAGTTCTTC. This codes for CASSRGQGVTEQFF.